The clone carrying this T cell receptor (beta chain) was seen a handful of times. These data belong to a study of memory CD4+ T cells and cytomegalovirus serostatus. Trimming removed 8 bases from V and 5 bases from J; junction bases left unmatched: 8. CDR1 MDHEN and CDR2 SYDVKM come from the germline V gene. There are 13 residues in the CDR3. The sort gate was single viable CD3+CD4+CD8-CD45RO+ cells for memory CD4+ T cells. Sequencing was performed with immunoSEQ multiplex PCR; in TCRdb, only in-frame clones are kept and a portion is missing. Of roughly 50,000 clones in the sample, around 80% are singletons; the top ten hold approximately 1.5%.

This receptor was taken from an adult in good health and CMV-seronegative. The rearrangement uses TRBV28 and TRBJ1-1; 7 nucleotides agree with TRBD1. The material sequenced was memory CD4+ T cells from blood. The DNA of the CDR3 is TGTGCCAGCGATGAACAGGGGAAAACTGAAGCTTTCTTT. Translating it yields CASDEQGKTEAFF.